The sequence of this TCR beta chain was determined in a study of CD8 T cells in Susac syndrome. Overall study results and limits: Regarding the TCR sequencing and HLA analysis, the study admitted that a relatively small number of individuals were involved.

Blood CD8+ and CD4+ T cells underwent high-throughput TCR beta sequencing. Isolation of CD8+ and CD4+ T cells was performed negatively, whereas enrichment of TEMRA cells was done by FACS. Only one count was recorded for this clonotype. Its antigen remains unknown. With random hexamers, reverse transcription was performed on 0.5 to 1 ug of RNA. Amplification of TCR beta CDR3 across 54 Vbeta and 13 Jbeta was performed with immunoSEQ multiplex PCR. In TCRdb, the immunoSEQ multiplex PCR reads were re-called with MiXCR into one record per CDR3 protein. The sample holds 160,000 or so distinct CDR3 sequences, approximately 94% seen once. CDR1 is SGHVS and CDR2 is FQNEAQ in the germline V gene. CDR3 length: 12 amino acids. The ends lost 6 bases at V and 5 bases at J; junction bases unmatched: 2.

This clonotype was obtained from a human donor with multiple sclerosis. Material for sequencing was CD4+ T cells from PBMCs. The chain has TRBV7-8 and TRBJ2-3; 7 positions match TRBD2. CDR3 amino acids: CASRKREDTQYF. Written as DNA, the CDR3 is TGTGCCAGCAGAAAGCGGGAAGATACGCAGTATTTT. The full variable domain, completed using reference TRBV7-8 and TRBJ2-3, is GAGVSQSPRYKVAKRGQDVALRCDPISGHVSLFWYQQALGQGPEFLTYFQNEAQLDKSGLPSDRFFAERPEGSVSTLKIQRTQQEDSAVYLCASRKREDTQYFGPGTRLTVL.